This is a list of T cell receptor beta chains from one sample in a study of blood T cells in healthy people across ages. MiXCR, applied by TCRdb to the 5' RACE reads, yields one record per CDR3 protein. The sample holds 600,000 or so distinct CDR3 sequences, over 20% seen once. The material sequenced was blood. These receptors were collected from a man between 65 and 80 years old in good health. Each CDR3 is given with its conserved first and last residue. A D gene is named only where the DNA matches it firmly. The size entry is marked missing in some rows and otherwise reads once, few, many or a size class.

J gene: TRBJ1-4; clone size: few; D gene: TRBD1; V gene: TRBV20-1; CDR3 protein: CSAQTGGGEKLFF; CDR3 DNA: TGCAGTGCTCAAACAGGGGGTGGTGAAAAACTGTTTTTT
J gene: TRBJ2-7; clone size: many; D gene: TRBD2; V gene: TRBV6-6; CDR3 protein: CASSYSAGGPSYEQYF; CDR3 DNA: TGTGCCAGCAGTTACTCTGCGGGAGGGCCATCCTACGAGCAGTACTTC
J gene: TRBJ2-1; clone size: many; D gene: TRBD2; V gene: TRBV9; CDR3 protein: CASSVMGGTYNEQFF; CDR3 DNA: TGTGCCAGCAGCGTAATGGGAGGGACTTACAATGAGCAGTTCTTC
J gene: TRBJ2-5; clone size: .; D gene: TRBD2; V gene: TRBV20-1; CDR3 protein: CSASVGGRAGETQYF; CDR3 DNA: TGCAGTGCTAGTGTCGGCGGGAGGGCCGGTGAGACCCAGTACTTC
J gene: TRBJ2-1; clone size: .; D gene: TRBD1; V gene: TRBV5-1; CDR3 protein: CASCSGQADNEQFF; CDR3 DNA: TGCGCCAGCTGCTCGGGACAGGCGGACAATGAGCAGTTCTTC
J gene: TRBJ2-5; clone size: many; D gene: .; V gene: TRBV6-1; CDR3 protein: CASSEAGRETQYF; CDR3 DNA: TGTGCCAGCAGTGAAGCTGGACGCGAGACCCAGTACTTC
J gene: TRBJ2-3; clone size: few; D gene: .; V gene: TRBV15; CDR3 protein: CATSFYRTATDTQYF; CDR3 DNA: TGTGCCACCAGCTTCTACCGGACAGCTACAGATACGCAGTATTTT
J gene: TRBJ2-4; clone size: few; D gene: .; V gene: TRBV18; CDR3 protein: CASSLRDVDIQYF; CDR3 DNA: TGTGCCAGCTCGCTCCGGGACGTCGACATTCAGTACTTC
J gene: TRBJ1-5; clone size: .; D gene: .; V gene: TRBV6-5; CDR3 protein: CASSYSLGDYSNQPQHF; CDR3 DNA: TGTGCCAGCAGTTACTCGTTAGGGGACTATAGCAATCAGCCCCAGCATTTT
J gene: TRBJ2-3; clone size: many; D gene: .; V gene: TRBV28; CDR3 protein: CASSFWAVGTDTQYF; CDR3 DNA: TGTGCCAGCAGTTTTTGGGCTGTAGGCACAGATACGCAGTATTTT